This TCR beta chain derives from a study of shared clonotypes between healthy human individuals. Study in general: CD4 naive and CD4 memory each took three plates per donor, while CD8 naive took two and CD8 memory one. Findings and caveats of the study: Researchers sampled blood only, noting tissue repertoires likely differ. For naive CD4 cells, 4.5% to 6.5% of clonotypes were shared across four donors.

Genomic DNA (from each subset) was split evenly across several immunoSEQ plates. Libraries were prepared by immunoSEQ multiplex PCR; TCRdb keeps only in-frame clonotypes and omits some of them. The sample has about 2.3 million clones, around 90% seen once; the top ten hold approximately 0.4%. This clone was detected once. The antigen remains undetermined. Germline V CDR1 and CDR2: SEHNR, FQNEAQ (reference sequence). This CDR3 is built from 14 residues. V was shortened by 3 bases and J by 4 bases, with 9 bases between the two germline ends. Sequenced input: naive CD4+ T cells from PBMCs. As to subset: CD45RA+ positively selected. The origin of this receptor is a man between 18 and 35 years old in good health. Some clones in this sample may be carry-over from other donors' samples. V and J are TRBV7-9 and TRBJ2-2; D is perhaps TRBD1 (6 bases). The CDR3 DNA follows: TGTGCCAGCAGCTTCGACAGGTTCACCGGGGAGCTGTTTTTT. It yields the protein CASSFDRFTGELFF.